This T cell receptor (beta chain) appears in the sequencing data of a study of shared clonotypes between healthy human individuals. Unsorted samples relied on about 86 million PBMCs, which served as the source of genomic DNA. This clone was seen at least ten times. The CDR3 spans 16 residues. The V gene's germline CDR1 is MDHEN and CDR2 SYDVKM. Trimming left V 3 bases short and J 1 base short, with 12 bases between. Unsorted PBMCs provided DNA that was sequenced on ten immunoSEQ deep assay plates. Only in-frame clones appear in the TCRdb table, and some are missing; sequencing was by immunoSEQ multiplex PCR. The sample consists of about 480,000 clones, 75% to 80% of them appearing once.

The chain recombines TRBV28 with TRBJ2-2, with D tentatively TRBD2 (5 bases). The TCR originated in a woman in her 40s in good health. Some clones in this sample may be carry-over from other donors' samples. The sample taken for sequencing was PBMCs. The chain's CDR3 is CASSFLRGRNTGELFF. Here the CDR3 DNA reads TGTGCCAGCAGTTTTTTACGAGGGCGGAACACCGGGGAGCTGTTTTTT.